What follows are 25 T cell receptor beta chains derived from one specimen sequenced in a study of a mutant IDH1 vaccine in newly diagnosed glioma. The time point: baseline, week 1 (first vaccination visit). The sample's treatment: pre-vaccination baseline after standard-of-care therapy. TCRdb keeps only in-frame clones here, not all; method: immunoSEQ multiplex PCR. Of 92,000 or so clones listed, around 79% were seen once; the top ten hold 5% to 5.5%. Source: PBMCs, taken from a glioma patient treated with radiotherapy, temozolomide or both. These receptors were collected from a man aged 40-49 years with glioma. Some clones in this sample may be carry-over from other donors' samples.

The chain employs TRBV6-5 and TRBJ2-7; 9 bases fit TRBD1. V dropped 6 bases and J dropped 1; count of bases not matched to a gene: 7. CDR3 length equals 15 residues. CDR1 and CDR2 (germline): MNHEY, SVGAGI. DNA for the CDR3: TGTGCCAGCAGGCCCACCGGGACAGGGTCCTACGAGCAGTACTTC. Translation gives CASRPTGTGSYEQYF.

V is TRBV15 and J is TRBJ2-7; D remains unclear. Germline CDR1 reads LNHNV; CDR2 reads YYDKDF (reference sequence). The CDR3 length is 14 residues. The germline V and J ends were trimmed by 3 bases and 2 bases, with 11 bases remaining between them. CDR3 region: CATSRAREAYEQYF. The DNA of the CDR3 is TGTGCCACCAGCAGGGCCCGTGAAGCCTACGAGCAGTACTTC.

The genes are TRBV6-6 and TRBJ1-2, with D unclear. V lost 6 bases and J lost 6, with 8 bases in between. This CDR3 spans 11 amino acids. Germline CDR1 and CDR2: MNHNY and SVGAGI (reference sequence). CDR3 sequence (DNA): TGTGCCAGCAGACCGACCGATGGCTACACCTTC. Its protein is CASRPTDGYTF.

The gene calls are TRBV19 and TRBJ2-7; TRBD1 matches 9 bases. CDR3 length: 14 residues. The junction had 7 bases not matched to a gene; V was cut back by 3 bases and J by 7 bases. CDR1 is LNHDA and CDR2 is SQIVND in the germline V gene (reference sequence). CDR3 nucleotides: TGTGCCAGTAGTATTCGACAGGGGGAAGGAGAGCAGTACTTC. Protein product: CASSIRQGEGEQYF. The complete variable domain, with remaining parts taken from reference TRBV19 and TRBJ2-7, reads DGGITQSPKYLFRKEGQNVTLSCEQNLNHDAMYWYRQDPGQGLRLIYYSQIVNDFQKGDIAEGYSVSREKKESFPLTVTSAQKNPTAFYLCASSIRQGEGEQYFGPGTRLTVT.

The chain couples TRBV5-1 to TRBJ2-2; 7 bases line up with TRBD2. The germline CDR1 and CDR2 sequences are SGHRS and YFSETQ. Unmatched junction bases numbered 8, after V lost 4 bases and J lost 8 bases. This CDR3 spans 14 amino acids. The DNA for the CDR3 is TGCGCCAGCAGCCCGGGAGGTTCTGGTGGGGAGCTGTTTTTT. Its translation: CASSPGGSGGELFF.

V gene TRBV7-9 combines with J gene TRBJ1-2; 8 positions match TRBD1. Trimming cost V 5 bases and J 4 bases; bases outside gene matches: 3. Germline V gives CDR1 SEHNR, CDR2 FQNEAQ (reference sequence). This CDR3 has 13 residues. The CDR3 nucleotides read TGTGCCAGCAGCCAAGGACAGGGCTATGGCTACACCTTC. It specifies CASSQGQGYGYTF.

The V call is TRBV2, the J call TRBJ1-6; D perhaps matches TRBD1 (6 bases). V was clipped by 8 bases and J by 9 bases, with 20 bases between them. The CDR3 consists of 15 residues. From germline, CDR1 is SNHLY and CDR2 FYNNEI. The CDR3 sequence is CASQPNRAVGSPLHF. CDR3 nucleotide sequence: TGTGCCAGCCAGCCGAACAGGGCCGTCGGTTCACCCCTCCACTTT.

This chain connects TRBV6-1 to TRBJ2-7, with 7 bases matching TRBD1. V lost 6 bases, J lost 10 bases, and 9 bases stayed unmatched. From germline, CDR1 is MNHNS and CDR2 SASEGT. The CDR3 is 12 amino acids. The CDR3 loop reads CASSPFRDSQYF. CDR3 nucleotides: TGTGCCAGCAGCCCTTTCCGGGACAGTCAGTACTTC.

The V gene is TRBV7-2, the J gene TRBJ2-5; weak D call: TRBD2 (6 bases). Germline V gene lookup returns CDR1 SGHTA and CDR2 FQGNSA. V shed 6 bases and J shed 3 bases, with 11 bases lying between them. There are 13 residues in the CDR3. The CDR3 here is CASREAGKETQYF. DNA of the CDR3: TGTGCCAGCAGAGAAGCGGGTAAAGAGACCCAGTACTTC.

This CDR3 reads CASSFDNTYEQYF. The DNA for the CDR3 is TGTGCCAGCAGTTTCGACAACACCTACGAGCAGTACTTC. The V call is TRBV7-8, the J call TRBJ2-7; D is unresolved. The CDR3 has 13 residues. Deletions cut 6 bases from V and 2 bases from J, with 11 bases between. Germline CDR1 and CDR2: SGHVS and FQNEAQ.

J is TRBJ1-2 and V is TRBV2, with a weak D call TRBD1 (6 bases). Deletions cut 3 bases from V and 0 bases from J, with 17 bases between. CDR3 length: 17 residues. The germline gives CDR1 SNHLY, CDR2 FYNNEI. The CDR3 is CASSDNRQALTNYGYTF. In DNA, the CDR3 is TGTGCCAGCAGTGATAATCGACAGGCACTCACTAACTATGGCTACACCTTC.

This clone was detected a few times. The rearrangement joins TRBV2 to TRBJ2-4; no clear D. The CDR3 is 14 residues long. Between the trimmed V and J ends, which lost 6 bases and 6 bases, there was a span of 15 bases. In germline, CDR1 is SNHLY, CDR2 FYNNEI. In DNA form, the CDR3 reads TGTGCCAGCAGAGATGCCACTATAGTAAACATTCAGTACTTC. It specifies CASRDATIVNIQYF. The whole variable domain, remainder taken from reference TRBV2 and TRBJ2-4, is EPEVTQTPSHQVTQMGQEVILRCVPISNHLYFYWYRQILGQKVEFLVSFYNNEISEKSEIFDDQFSVERPDGSNFTLKIRSTKLEDSAMYFCASRDATIVNIQYFGAGTRLSVL.

This chain connects TRBV4-2 to TRBJ2-7; D remains ambiguous. The CDR3 length is 14 residues. Trimming cost V 0 bases and J 3 bases, with 9 bases left between them. Germline lookup yields CDR1 LGHNA and CDR2 YNFKEQ. CDR3 coding DNA: TGTGCCAGCAGCCAAGACCTAGACTTCTACGAGCAGTACTTC. Its protein is CASSQDLDFYEQYF.

The chain couples TRBV19 to TRBJ1-2, with D hard to call. The CDR3 covers 13 residues. Germline values: CDR1 LNHDA, CDR2 SQIVND (reference sequence). V was shortened by 4 bases and J by 4 bases, with 10 bases between the two germline ends. CDR3 sequence reads: CASSTVSAYGYTF. The CDR3 coding sequence is TGTGCCAGTAGTACCGTCTCGGCCTATGGCTACACCTTC.

V gene TRBV2 combines with J gene TRBJ2-5, with TRBD2 matching over 13 bases. V lost 6 bases and J lost 6; bases outside the gene matches: 7. From germline, CDR1 is SNHLY and CDR2 FYNNEI. The CDR3 covers 15 residues. The CDR3 is CASRAGTSGVKTQYF. The CDR3 DNA is TGTGCCAGCAGAGCCGGGACTAGCGGGGTAAAGACCCAGTACTTC.

The sample holds a few counts of this clone. The gene calls are TRBV15 and TRBJ2-5, with a tentative D call TRBD1 (6 bases). Trimming shortened V by 0 bases and J by 5 bases, and 13 bases separated the two germline ends. Germline V gives CDR1 LNHNV, CDR2 YYDKDF (reference sequence). The length of the CDR3 is 15 residues. The CDR3 loop is CATSRDRGGEETQYF. The CDR3 DNA sequence: TGTGCCACCAGCAGAGATAGAGGGGGTGAGGAGACCCAGTACTTC.

V usage is TRBV29-1 and J usage is TRBJ2-2; 13 nucleotides line up with TRBD2. The CDR3 extends over 15 amino acids. CDR1 is SQVTM and CDR2 is ANQGSEA in the germline V gene. Losses at the gene ends were 4 bases for V and 9 bases for J; bases not matched to a gene: 8. The CDR3, as DNA: TGCAGCGTTGGCGGGACTAGCGGGGCCCCCCGGGAGCTGTTTTTT. It is translated as CSVGGTSGAPRELFF.

Turning to this clone: This may be a read error: a much more frequent sequence differs by one nucleotide. The genes are TRBV6-5 and TRBJ1-2; 10 nucleotides align to TRBD1. This CDR3 spans 13 amino acids. Trimming took 5 bases from V and 4 from J; bases not matched to a gene: 1. Germline assignment: CDR1 MNHEY and CDR2 SVGAGI. CDR3 protein: CASSGDRGYGYTF. The CDR3 DNA reads as TGTGCCAGCAGTGGGGACAGGGGCTATGGCTACACCTTC.

The CDR3 sequence is CASSRLPTGAGNTIYF. CDR3 in DNA: TGTGCCAGCAGCCGCCTACCAACAGGGGCGGGAAACACCATATATTTT. The gene calls are TRBV6-9 and TRBJ1-3; 7 bases map to TRBD1. Germline assignment: CDR1 MNHGY and CDR2 SVAAGI. The CDR3 length is 16 residues. With 6 bases clipped from V and 4 bases from J, the junction kept 12 bases outside the gene matches.

CDR3 nucleotides: TGTGCCCGGGATCGGGGCGACACCGGGGAGCTGTTTTTT. Protein: CARDRGDTGELFF. The chain couples TRBV30 to TRBJ2-2; D could derive from TRBD1 or TRBD2 (5 bases each). CDR3 length: 13 residues. Germline assignment: CDR1 GTSNPN and CDR2 SVGIG (reference sequence). V lost 8 bases and J lost 3, with 13 bases in between.

The V and J genes are TRBV11-2 and TRBJ2-7; no clear D. The germline gives CDR1 SGHAT, CDR2 FQNNGV. V was clipped by 0 bases and J by 1 base, with 10 bases between them. The CDR3 sequence is 15 residues long. The CDR3 region has the DNA TGTGCCAGCAGCTTAGAGGTGCCCTCTTCCTACGAGCAGTACTTC. It translates to CASSLEVPSSYEQYF.

The chain uses TRBV7-9 and TRBJ1-4, with a possible D match to TRBD1 (5 bases). Germline V CDR1 and CDR2: SEHNR, FQNEAQ (reference sequence). Trimming left V 7 bases short and J 7 bases short, with 16 bases between. CDR3 length: 14 residues. CDR3 sequence reads: CASTTWGGVEKLFF. CDR3 bases: TGTGCCAGCACCACCTGGGGGGGAGTTGAAAAACTGTTTTTT.

CDR3 sequence: CASRPGWSGELFF. DNA of the CDR3: TGTGCCAGTAGGCCAGGTTGGTCCGGGGAGCTGTTTTTT. The chain uses TRBV19 and TRBJ2-2; D is ambiguous. Germline V gives CDR1 LNHDA, CDR2 SQIVND (reference sequence). The CDR3 has 13 amino acids. Trimming took 6 bases from V and 6 from J, leaving 11 bases between them.

This chain uses TRBV30 with TRBJ2-7, with TRBD1 identical over 7 bases. The junction had 8 bases not matched to a gene; V was cut back by 2 bases and J by 1 base. The CDR3 length is 15 residues. Germline lookup yields CDR1 GTSNPN and CDR2 SVGIG (reference sequence). The CDR3 protein is CAWSYGVRGSYEQYF. For the CDR3, the DNA is TGTGCCTGGAGTTATGGGGTCAGGGGGTCCTACGAGCAGTACTTC.

The V gene is TRBV4-1, the J gene TRBJ2-3, with 7 bases aligning to TRBD2. This CDR3 has 19 amino acids. From germline, CDR1 is MGHRA and CDR2 YSYEKL. Trimming at V came to 5 bases and at J to 0 bases, leaving 17 bases not matched to a gene. CDR3 loop: CASSFSTSRLTHSTDTQYF. DNA of the CDR3: TGCGCCAGCAGCTTTTCGACTAGCCGATTGACTCATAGCACAGATACGCAGTATTTT.